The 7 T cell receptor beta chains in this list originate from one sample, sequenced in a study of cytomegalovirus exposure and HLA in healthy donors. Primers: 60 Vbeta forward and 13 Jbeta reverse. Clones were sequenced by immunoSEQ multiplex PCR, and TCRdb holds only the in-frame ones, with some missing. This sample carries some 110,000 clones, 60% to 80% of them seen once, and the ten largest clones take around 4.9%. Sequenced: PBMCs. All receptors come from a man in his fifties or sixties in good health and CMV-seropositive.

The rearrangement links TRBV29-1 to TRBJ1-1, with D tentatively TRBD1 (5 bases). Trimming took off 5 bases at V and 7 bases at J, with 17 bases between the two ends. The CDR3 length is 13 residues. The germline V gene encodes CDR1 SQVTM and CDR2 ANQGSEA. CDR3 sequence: CSVSRRDGGEAFF. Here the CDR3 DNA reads TGCAGCGTTTCTCGCCGGGACGGGGGTGAAGCTTTCTTT.

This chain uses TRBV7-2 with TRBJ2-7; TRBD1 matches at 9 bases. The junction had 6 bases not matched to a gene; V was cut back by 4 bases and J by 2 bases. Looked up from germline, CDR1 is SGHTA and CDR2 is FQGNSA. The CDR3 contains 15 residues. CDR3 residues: CASSSGQGSTYEQYF. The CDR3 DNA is TGTGCCAGCAGCTCCGGACAGGGGTCCACCTACGAGCAGTACTTC.

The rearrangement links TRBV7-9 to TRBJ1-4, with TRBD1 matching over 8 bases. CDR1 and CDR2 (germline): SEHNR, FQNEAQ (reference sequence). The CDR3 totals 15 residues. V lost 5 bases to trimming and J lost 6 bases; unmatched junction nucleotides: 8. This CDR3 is CASSPLPGQDEKLFF. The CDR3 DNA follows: TGTGCCAGCAGCCCACTACCGGGACAGGATGAAAAACTGTTTTTT. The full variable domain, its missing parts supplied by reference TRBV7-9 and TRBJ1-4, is DTGVSQNPRHKITKRGQNVTFRCDPISEHNRLYWYRQTLGQGPEFLTYFQNEAQLEKSRLLSDRFSAERPKGSFSTLEIQRTEQGDSAMYLCASSPLPGQDEKLFFGSGTQLSVL.

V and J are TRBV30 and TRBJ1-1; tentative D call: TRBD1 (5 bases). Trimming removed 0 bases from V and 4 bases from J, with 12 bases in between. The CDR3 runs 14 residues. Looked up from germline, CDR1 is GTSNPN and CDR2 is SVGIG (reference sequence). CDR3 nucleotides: TGTGCCTGGAGTGTTGGGACGGAGGGCACTGAAGCTTTCTTT. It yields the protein CAWSVGTEGTEAFF.

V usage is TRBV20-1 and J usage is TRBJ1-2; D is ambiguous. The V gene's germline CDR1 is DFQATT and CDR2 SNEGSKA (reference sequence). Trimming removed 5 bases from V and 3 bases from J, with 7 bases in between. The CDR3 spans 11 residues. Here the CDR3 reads CSARLDYGYTF. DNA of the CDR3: TGCAGTGCTCGGTTGGACTATGGCTACACCTTC.

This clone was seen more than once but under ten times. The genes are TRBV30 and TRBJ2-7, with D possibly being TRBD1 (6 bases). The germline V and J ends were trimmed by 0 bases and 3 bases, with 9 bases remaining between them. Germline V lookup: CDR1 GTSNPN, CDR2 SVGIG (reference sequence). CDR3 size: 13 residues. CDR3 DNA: TGTGCCTGGAGTGTTAAGGGGGACTACGAGCAGTACTTC. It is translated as CAWSVKGDYEQYF.

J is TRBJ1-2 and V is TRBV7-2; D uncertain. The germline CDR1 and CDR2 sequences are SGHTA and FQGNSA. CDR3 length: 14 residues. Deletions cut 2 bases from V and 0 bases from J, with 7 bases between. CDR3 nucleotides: TGTGCCAGCAGCTTAAATCGGGCTAACTATGGCTACACCTTC. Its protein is CASSLNRANYGYTF.